The present T cell receptor (beta chain) was sequenced within a study of blood T cell repertoires in COVID-19 (dated by TCRdb to the early 2020s). For the wider study: The collaborator samples originated in the United States, Italy and Spain and spanned the acute and convalescent phases of COVID-19. The material from the prospective study consisted of cDNA or gDNA derived from T cells, B-cell-depleted T cells, or PBMCs. The dataset comprised deeply sampled blood TCRbeta repertoires from subjects exposed to, actively infected with, or recovered from COVID-19. The repertoires were made available in a free public database intended to serve as a resource for research on the immune response to SARS-CoV-2. The samples were drawn from the first 160 participants of the ongoing ImmuneRACE study and from 1,254 subjects provided by 6 global collaborators. Sample metadata almost always included a de-identified subject ID, COVID-19 status, age in years and sex. Where HLA class I and class II types were available, the types were taken from metadata supplied by the sample provider, not from assay-based typing. Study-wide conclusions, independent of this receptor: The quantity of clinical and demographic metadata differed by source and by participant and was supplied without curation.

The immunoSEQ Assay, a bias-controlled multiplex PCR, was used to amplify TCRbeta CDR3 regions from genomic DNA. Per the original workflow: Within the assay, amplification of reference gene primers was used to estimate how many nucleated cells each sample contained. To quantify the absolute abundance of each unique TCRbeta CDR3 rearrangement, sequence reads were collapsed and filtered. For each sample, productive Simpson clonality was calculated by taking the square root of Simpson's diversity index across productive rearrangements. In TCRdb, the immuneACCESS table is reduced to in-frame sequences with V and J assigned. These tables do not hold every clone; where another copy was compared, an unresolved V gene accounts for under half, and the others remain unexplained. V, J and clone size were drawn from that table, and D and trimming were deduced from the DNA. This sample has about 240,000 clones in its table, and around 88% of those were observed once. The top ten clonotypes cover about 3.5% of the sample.

There are 18 amino acids in the CDR3, from cysteine to phenylalanine inclusive. CDR3 DNA is the only sequence kept; it has 54 bases, read in frame from the first base. The germline ends are 21 bases apart after V is trimmed by 0 bases and J by 6 bases. Per the germline V gene (reference sequence), LGHDT is the CDR1 and YNNKEL is the CDR2. Participants in the prospective study were aged roughly 18 to 89 years, lived in about two dozen United States geographic areas, and enrolled through a virtual design. Cohort assignment in the prospective study relied on participant-reported clinical history from a screening survey and a study questionnaire. In the prospective study, whole blood, serum and a nasopharyngeal or oropharyngeal swab were collected from each participant by mobile phlebotomists. Over an approximately two-month period, participants in the prospective study had the option of providing additional blood draws and questionnaires. Before DNA extraction, prospective study blood samples were shipped either frozen or at room temperature.

As regards this clone: No cognate antigen has been identified for it. No much larger clone exists at a distance of one base, and base qualities are not known.

The source is a woman aged 40 to 50 with acute COVID-19. The rearrangement joined TRBV3-1 (or the pseudogene TRBV3-2) to TRBJ2-1; the D segment could be TRBD2, given 7 matching bases. The sequenced sample consisted of PBMCs or T cells enriched from blood (not recorded which). The CDR3 region reads CASSQERGFSGRANEQFF. The sequenced DNA is TGTGCCAGCAGCCAAGAAAGGGGGTTCAGTGGGAGGGCCAATGAGCAGTTCTTC.